This T cell receptor (beta chain) was sequenced during a study of blood T cell repertoires in COVID-19. In the authors' methods: Nucleated cell counts were estimated from reference gene primer amplification. Profiling relied on immunoSEQ multiplex PCR, and the TCRdb table lists in-frame clones only, not all of them. D and trimming were read from the DNA, whereas the V and J calls and clone size are those reported in that table. The sample has roughly 130,000 clones; 82% are singletons. Germline V gene data show CDR1 as MGHRA and CDR2 as YSYEKL. The CDR3 extends over 14 amino acids. V was pared by 3 bases and J by 6 bases, with 7 bases of the junction left unmatched. This clone occurred many times.

The J gene is TRBJ1-2, the V gene TRBV4-1, with 7 bases lining up with TRBD1. The sequencing input was peripheral blood. The sequence was obtained from a woman between 65 and 79 years old with acute or convalescent COVID-19. This chain's CDR3 is CASSHADRDDGYTF. CDR3 bases: TGCGCCAGCAGCCACGCTGACAGGGATGATGGCTACACCTTC.